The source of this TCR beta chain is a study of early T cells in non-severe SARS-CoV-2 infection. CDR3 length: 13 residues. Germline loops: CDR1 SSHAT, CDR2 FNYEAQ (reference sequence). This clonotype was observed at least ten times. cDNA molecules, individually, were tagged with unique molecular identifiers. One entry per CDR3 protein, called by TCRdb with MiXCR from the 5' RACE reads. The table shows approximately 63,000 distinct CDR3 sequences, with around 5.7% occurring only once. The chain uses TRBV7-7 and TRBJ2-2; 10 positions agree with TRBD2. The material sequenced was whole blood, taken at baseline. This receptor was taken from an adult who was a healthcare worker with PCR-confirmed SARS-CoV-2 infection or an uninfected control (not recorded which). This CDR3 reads CVGGLAGEGELFF. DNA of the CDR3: TGTGTCGGCGGGCTAGCGGGAGAAGGGGAGCTGTTTTTT.